The 18 T cell receptor beta chains listed next were all sequenced from one sample in a study of tumor-infiltrating lymphocytes in primary liver carcinoma. From roughly 21-30 mg of unsorted bulk tissue, DNA and RNA were co-extracted together. Synthesis of TCR beta cDNA was carried out from 450 to 500 ng total RNA with a constant-region primer. The TCR beta library was amplified through three nested multiplex PCR rounds in a modified ARM-PCR procedure. TRBV1-TRBV30 forward and Cbeta reverse primers drove the first two roughly 10-cycle rounds. TCRdb itself ran the multiplex PCR reads through MiXCR, one entry per CDR3 protein. The sample holds 90,000 to 110,000 distinct CDR3 sequences, roughly 85% seen once. Sequenced sample: liver tumor tissue from sampling region 3. Indicated subset: tumor region T3, left-lateral pole. Receptor source: a middle-aged man with primary liver carcinoma and hepatitis B virus infection.

This clonotype came up many times. The chain uses TRBV11-2 and TRBJ1-5; D is undetermined. The germline CDR1 and CDR2 sequences are SGHAT and FQNNGV. Trimming stripped 4 bases from V and 4 bases from J, with 11 bases between. The CDR3 loop spans 14 amino acids. The CDR3 region is CASSSQDPNQPQHF. For the CDR3, the DNA is TGTGCCAGCAGCTCCCAGGACCCTAATCAGCCCCAGCATTTT. Full variable domain (rest looked up from reference TRBV11-2 and TRBJ1-5): EAGVAQSPRYKIIEKRQSVAFWCNPISGHATLYWYQQILGQGPKLLIQFQNNGVVDDSQLPKDRFSAERLKGVDSTLKIQPAKLEDSAVYLCASSSQDPNQPQHFGDGTRLSIL.

The chain uses TRBV21-1 and TRBJ2-7; the table assigns TRBD1, which was not confirmed against the DNA. TRBV21-1 is recorded as a pseudogene. CDR3 size: 17 residues. The CDR3 nucleotides are TGTGCCAACAGCAAAGAAAGTGGTGGGGGAGGGACAGGTGAGCAGTACTTC. Translation gives CANSKESGGGGTGEQYF.

Regarding this clonotype: This may come from a read error, since a much larger clone is one base off. The chain couples TRBV28 to TRBJ2-7; perhaps D is TRBD1 or TRBD2 (5 bases each). The CDR3 has 12 residues. Between the trimmed V and J ends, which lost 10 bases and 1 base, there was a span of 11 bases. CDR1 is MDHEN and CDR2 is SYDVKM in the germline V gene. CDR3: CATDWGSYEQYF. The CDR3, as DNA: TGTGCCACCGACTGGGGGTCCTACGAGCAGTACTTC.

About this clonotype: This may be a read error: a much more frequent sequence differs by one nucleotide. Here the CDR3 omits its conserved ending phenylalanine or tryptophan, so a read error is the likely source. In nucleotides, the CDR3 is TGTGCCAGCAACCTAGACAGCATTGCGGATACGCAGTATATT. The encoded protein is CASNLDSIADTQYI. This sequence joins TRBV2 and TRBJ2-3; weak D call: TRBD1 (5 bases). The CDR3 extends over 14 amino acids. V was shortened by 7 bases and J by 6 bases, with 17 bases between the two germline ends. Per germline, CDR1 SNHLY and CDR2 FYNNEI.

Points on this clonotype: An end of the junction does not agree with germline; a read error may underlie this. V is TRBV2 and J is TRBJ1-4; no clear D gene. The CDR3 runs to 12 residues. The germline V gene has CDR1 SNHLY and CDR2 FYNNEI. DNA of the CDR3: TGTGTCAGCAGACGAGATGGGGAAAAACTGTTTTTT. Amino acids: CVSRRDGEKLFF. Full variable domain (rest looked up from reference TRBV2 and TRBJ1-4): EPEVTQTPSHQVTQMGQEVILRCVPISNHLYFYWYRQILGQKVEFLVSFYNNEISEKSEIFDDQFSVERPDGSNFTLKIRSTKLEDSAMYFCVSRRDGEKLFFGSGTQLSVL.

This clonotype has only a few counts. The J gene is TRBJ2-7, the V gene TRBV9; D is perhaps TRBD1 (5 bases). CDR3 size: 14 residues. With 3 bases removed from V and 2 bases from J, the gap between germline ends came to 12 bases. The germline gives CDR1 SGDLS, CDR2 YYNGEE. CDR3 in amino acids: CASSAAVGAYEQYF. The DNA of the CDR3 is TGTGCCAGCAGCGCCGCCGTAGGGGCCTACGAGCAGTACTTC.

For this clonotype: The junction and the germline gene differ at one end; a read error may be behind it. The rearrangement links TRBV6-5 to TRBJ2-7; perhaps TRBD2 as D (5 bases). The CDR3 runs 14 residues. Germline V gene data show CDR1 as MNHEY and CDR2 as SVGAGI. The CDR3 bases are TGTACCAGCAGTACCGTGGGAGTCGGGCTCGAGCAGTACTTC. Translating gives CTSSTVGVGLEQYF.

About this clonotype: Likely a read error: the CDR3 ends without its conserved phenylalanine or tryptophan. J is TRBJ2-7 and V is TRBV12-3 or TRBV12-4, with D possibly matching TRBD1 (6 bases). The CDR3 consists of 15 residues. CDR3 in DNA: TGTGCCAGCAGTTCCCGGACAGCCCACTCCTACGAACAGTACTTA. Amino acid sequence: CASSSRTAHSYEQYL.

With respect to this clonotype: The junction and the germline gene differ at one end; a read error may be behind it. V gene TRBV11-2 combines with J gene TRBJ2-6; D possibly corresponds to TRBD1 (7 bases). Germline lookup yields CDR1 SGHAT and CDR2 FQNNGV. The CDR3 totals 21 residues. The CDR3 DNA reads as TGTGCCAACAGCATGGGGGGAAACAGGGGCATTTCCCTCCCTGGGGCCAACGTCCTGACTTTC. Amino acids: CANSMGGNRGISLPGANVLTF.

A word on this clonotype: The CDR3 end shows no conserved phenylalanine or tryptophan, and so a read error is likely. V and J are TRBV18 and TRBJ1-5; D unclear. The V gene lost 3 bases and the J gene lost 0 bases, with 6 bases spanning the gap. Germline V gene data show CDR1 as KGHSH and CDR2 as LQKENI. The CDR3 covers 14 residues. CDR3 protein: CASSPLDSNQPQHY. As DNA, the CDR3 is TGTGCCAGCTCACCGTTAGATAGCAATCAGCCCCAGCATTAT.

Comment on this clonotype: Without the conserved terminal phenylalanine or tryptophan, this CDR3 likely stems from a read error. The chain employs TRBV6-2 or TRBV6-3 and TRBJ2-7, with unresolved D. Per the germline V gene, CDR1 is MNHEY and CDR2 is SVGEGT. This CDR3 has 13 residues. For the CDR3, the DNA is TGTGCCAGCAGTTACGAGGTTCCCTACAAGCAGTACTTA. Translated: CASSYEVPYKQYL.

Notes on this clonotype: The junction departs from the called germline gene at one end, perhaps through a read error. V gene TRBV11-3 combines with J gene TRBJ2-1, with 7 bases fitting TRBD2. The CDR3 has 13 amino acids. Germline V CDR1 and CDR2: SGHNT, YENEEA. CDR3 residues: CTSNSGGSWEQFF. The CDR3, as DNA: TGTACCAGCAACTCGGGAGGTAGCTGGGAGCAGTTTTTC.

Comments on this clonotype: Mismatch with germline at one junction end may stem from a read error. The gene calls are TRBV11-1 and TRBJ2-7, with 9 bases identical to TRBD1. This CDR3 contains 16 residues. Germline V gene lookup returns CDR1 SGHAT and CDR2 FQDESV (reference sequence). In DNA, the CDR3 is TGTGCAGGCAGCTCTGGTCCGGGACAGGGTTCCTACGAGCACTACTTC. It encodes CAGSSGPGQGSYEHYF.

As to this clonotype: Its ends do not fully match the called genes, so a read error is possible. J is TRBJ2-3 and V is TRBV6-5, with D hard to call. The length of the CDR3 is 12 residues. Germline V lookup: CDR1 MNHEY, CDR2 SVGAGI. The CDR3 reads CASSYPPDTRYF. In DNA, the CDR3 is TGTGCCAGTAGTTACCCGCCAGATACGCGGTATTTT.

The chain couples TRBV11-1 to TRBJ2-4, with 13 bases matching TRBD2. V shed 10 bases, J shed 2 bases, and the junction held 11 bases outside the gene matches. CDR3 size: 17 residues. Germline V lookup: CDR1 SGHAT, CDR2 FQDESV (reference sequence). Written as DNA, the CDR3 is TGTGCCAAGACCTGTCCCGGGACTAGCGGGACCAAAAACATTCAGTACTTC. It codes for CAKTCPGTSGTKNIQYF. Full variable domain (remainder filled in from reference TRBV11-1 and TRBJ2-4): EAEVAQSPRYKITEKSQAVAFWCDPISGHATLYWYRQILGQGPELLVQFQDESVVDDSQLPKDRFSAERLKGVDSTLKIQPAELGDSAMYLCAKTCPGTSGTKNIQYFGAGTRLSVL.

About this clonotype itself: At one end the junction does not follow the germline gene, possibly because of a read error. The J gene is TRBJ1-2, the V gene TRBV4-2; 7 nucleotides line up with TRBD1. There are 14 residues in the CDR3. Looked up from germline, CDR1 is LGHNA and CDR2 is YNFKEQ. DNA for the CDR3: TGTGCCAGAAGCCAAGGCCCAGGGGGTGATGGCTACAACTTC. Translated: CARSQGPGGDGYNF.

Concerning this clonotype itself: At one of its ends the junction is not consistent with the germline gene, which may arise from a read error. The chain combines TRBV6-6 with TRBJ2-1; tentative D call: TRBD1 (5 bases). The CDR3 has 15 residues. CDR1 MNHNY and CDR2 SVGAGI come from the germline V gene (reference sequence). Here the CDR3 reads CASSLGHHAYNEEFF. In nucleotides, the CDR3 is TGTGCCAGCAGTTTGGGGCACCACGCCTACAATGAGGAGTTCTTC.

This clonotype was counted between two and nine times. At one end the junction does not follow the germline gene, possibly because of a read error. This chain links TRBV4-3 with TRBJ2-7; tentative D call: TRBD2 (5 bases). This CDR3 contains 13 residues. Germline CDR1 is LGHNA and CDR2 is YSLEER. The CDR3: CTSSQVGESEQYF. The CDR3 DNA follows: TGCACCAGCAGCCAAGTTGGGGAGTCCGAACAGTACTTC.